This T cell receptor (beta chain) was captured by sequencing in a study of blood T cell repertoires in COVID-19. Only in-frame clones appear in the TCRdb table, and some are missing; sequencing was by immunoSEQ multiplex PCR. This sample has about 270,000 clones, with roughly nine tenths found just once. Donors were grouped by their self-reported clinical history. The CDR3 totals 17 residues. Trimming at V came to 1 base and at J to 3 bases, leaving 3 bases not matched to a gene. Germline assignment: CDR1 LGHDT and CDR2 YNNKEL (reference sequence). This TCR came from a woman younger than 35 who had recovered from COVID-19. The sample consisted of PBMCs or T cells enriched from blood (not recorded which). The chain recombines TRBV3-1 (or the pseudogene TRBV3-2) with TRBJ2-3; 14 bases are a match to TRBD2. CDR3 protein: CASSQAGLAGATDTQYF. The CDR3 DNA reads TGTGCCAGCAGCCAAGCGGGACTAGCGGGGGCGACAGATACGCAGTATTTT.